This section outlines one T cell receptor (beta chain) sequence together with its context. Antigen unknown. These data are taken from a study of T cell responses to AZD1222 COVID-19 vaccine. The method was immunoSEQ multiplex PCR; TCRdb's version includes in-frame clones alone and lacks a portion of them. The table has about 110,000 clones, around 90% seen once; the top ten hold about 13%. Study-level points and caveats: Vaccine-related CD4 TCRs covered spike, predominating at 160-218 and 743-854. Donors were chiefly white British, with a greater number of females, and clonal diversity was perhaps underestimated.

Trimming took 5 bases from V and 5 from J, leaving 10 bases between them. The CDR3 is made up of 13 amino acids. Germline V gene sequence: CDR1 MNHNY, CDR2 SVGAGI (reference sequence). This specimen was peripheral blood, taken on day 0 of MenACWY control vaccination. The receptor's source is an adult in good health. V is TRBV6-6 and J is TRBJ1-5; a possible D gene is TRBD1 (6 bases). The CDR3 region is CASSRAGDQPQHF. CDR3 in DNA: TGTGCCAGCAGTAGAGCAGGGGATCAGCCCCAGCATTTT.